These 15 T cell receptor beta chains were sequenced from one sample in a study of T cells after yellow fever vaccination. Each CDR3 protein gets one entry after TCRdb re-called the 5' RACE reads with MiXCR. Here the sample spans 150,000 to 200,000 distinct CDR3 sequences, around 10% being singletons. Sequenced here: CD8+ T cells sorted from PBMCs, sampled 15 days after the yellow fever booster vaccination. Source of these receptors: a man aged 18 to 30 who received the YFV17D yellow fever vaccine.

This clonotype has a count of ten or more. This rearrangement joins TRBV21-1 to TRBJ2-7; the table calls TRBD2, which could not be checked here. TRBV21-1 is a recognized pseudogene. The CDR3 length is 13 residues. The CDR3 DNA reads as TGTGCCAGCAGCAAAGAGGGCAACTACGAGCAGTACGTC. It specifies CASSKEGNYEQYV.

In this sample, this clonotype turned up a few times. The J gene is TRBJ1-5, the V gene TRBV21-1; TRBD1 is taken as the D call from the table, unchecked against the DNA. TRBV21-1 is a documented pseudogene. The CDR3 has 16 residues. The CDR3 DNA reads TGTGCCAGCCGGAAGGACAGTTCTAAAAGCGATCAGCCCCAGCATTTT. Its protein product is CASRKDSSKSDQPQHF.

This clonotype has a handful of counts. The J gene is TRBJ1-5, the V gene TRBV7-9; D possibly corresponds to TRBD1 (5 bases). This CDR3 has 15 residues. Trimming left V 5 bases short and J 0 bases short, with 11 bases between. The germline gives CDR1 SEHNR, CDR2 FQNEAQ (reference sequence). The CDR3 loop reads CASSLNQGSNQPQHF. The CDR3, as DNA: TGTGCCAGCAGCCTCAACCAGGGTAGCAATCAGCCCCAGCATTTT.

This clonotype was observed a handful of times. The chain couples TRBV7-6 to TRBJ2-2, with a weak D call TRBD1 (5 bases). Germline assignment: CDR1 SGHVS and CDR2 FNYEAQ. The CDR3 loop spans 14 amino acids. Trimming stripped 5 bases from V and 5 bases from J, with 12 bases between. The CDR3 spells CASSGRAVTGELFF. The CDR3 DNA sequence: TGTGCCAGCAGCGGCAGGGCGGTTACCGGGGAGCTGTTTTTT.

This clonotype was counted at least ten times. The chain is built from TRBV19 and TRBJ2-1, with TRBD1 as a possible D gene (6 bases). The V gene's germline CDR1 is LNHDA and CDR2 SQIVND (reference sequence). With 7 bases removed from V and 8 bases from J, the gap between germline ends came to 9 bases. This CDR3 comprises 11 residues. CDR3 in DNA: TGTGCCAGTACTGCAGGGGATGAGCAGTTCTTC. Translated: CASTAGDEQFF. Together with reference TRBV19 and TRBJ2-1, the CDR3 gives the full variable domain: DGGITQSPKYLFRKEGQNVTLSCEQNLNHDAMYWYRQDPGQGLRLIYYSQIVNDFQKGDIAEGYSVSREKKESFPLTVTSAQKNPTAFYLCASTAGDEQFFGPGTRLTVL.

This rearrangement joins TRBV27 to TRBJ1-6; D is perhaps TRBD1 (6 bases). Germline V lookup: CDR1 MNHEY, CDR2 SMNVEV (reference sequence). V gave up 5 bases and J gave up 15 bases, with 23 bases separating them. CDR3 length: 15 amino acids. The chain's CDR3 is CASSPLWDTGMILHF. Written as DNA, the CDR3 is TGTGCCAGCAGTCCTCTATGGGACACCGGTATGATCCTCCACTTT.

This clonotype was counted between two and nine times. The rearrangement links TRBV7-9 to TRBJ1-2, with 8 bases matching TRBD1. CDR1 SEHNR and CDR2 FQNEAQ come from the germline V gene (reference sequence). The CDR3 is made up of 12 amino acids. V lost 3 bases to trimming and J lost 12 bases; unmatched junction nucleotides: 6. In DNA form, the CDR3 reads TGTGCCAGCAGCTTTCGCGACAGGGGCCACACCTTC. Its protein is CASSFRDRGHTF.

This clonotype has ten or more counts. The chain combines TRBV6-1 with TRBJ1-1, with D uncertain. The CDR3 sequence is 14 residues long. Trimming took off 3 bases at V and 4 bases at J, with 12 bases between the two ends. CDR1 MNHNS and CDR2 SASEGT come from the germline V gene. The CDR3 loop is CASSDDIWSTEAFF. The DNA for the CDR3 is TGTGCCAGCAGTGACGATATATGGAGCACTGAAGCTTTCTTT.

Ten or more counts support this clonotype. This chain joins TRBV4-3 and TRBJ2-5, with 10 bases identical to TRBD1. Per the germline V gene, CDR1 is LGHNA and CDR2 is YSLEER. J was trimmed by 0 bases and V by 4 bases; bases with no gene match: 5. The CDR3 is 16 residues long. In nucleotides, the CDR3 is TGCGCCAGCAGCCGCGGGACAGGGGCCTACCAAGAGACCCAGTACTTC. This translates into CASSRGTGAYQETQYF.

The chain is built from TRBV25-1 and TRBJ2-3; 7 positions agree with TRBD1. V trimming: 8 bases; J trimming: 5 bases; junction bases outside the gene matches: 10. This CDR3 contains 14 residues. Looked up from germline, CDR1 is MGHDK and CDR2 is SYGVNS. This chain's CDR3 is CASAEGGEIDTQYF. The CDR3 DNA reads as TGTGCCAGCGCAGAAGGGGGCGAAATAGATACGCAGTATTTT.

This clonotype was detected many times. The chain recombines TRBV15 with TRBJ2-5; possibly TRBD1 or TRBD2 for D (5 bases each). Trimming removed 3 bases from V and 2 bases from J, with 10 bases in between. Per the germline V gene, CDR1 is LNHNV and CDR2 is YYDKDF (reference sequence). This CDR3 is 14 amino acids long. The CDR3, as DNA: TGTGCCACCAGCAGGGGACCAGAACAAGAGACCCAGTACTTC. Protein sequence: CATSRGPEQETQYF.

This clonotype occurred a few times. V gene TRBV6-6 combines with J gene TRBJ1-1; perhaps TRBD1 as D (6 bases). The CDR3 totals 14 residues. CDR1 and CDR2 (germline): MNHNY, SVGAGI (reference sequence). V was trimmed by 0 bases and J by 3 bases, leaving 8 bases between them. CDR3 nucleotides: TGTGCCAGCAGTTACTCAGGGGGATACACTGAAGCTTTCTTT. Encoded protein: CASSYSGGYTEAFF.

This clonotype has only a few counts. This sequence joins TRBV6-2 or TRBV6-3 and TRBJ2-1, with unresolved D. The CDR3 sequence is 11 residues long. The ends were cut back, 8 bases at V and 3 bases at J, with 5 bases in the middle. The germline V gene has CDR1 MNHEY and CDR2 SVGEGT. Here the CDR3 reads CASGYYNEQFF. The DNA for the CDR3 is TGTGCCAGCGGATACTACAATGAGCAGTTCTTC.

This clonotype appeared a few times. V and J are TRBV6-2 or TRBV6-3 and TRBJ2-1; D unresolved. Germline loops: CDR1 MNHEY, CDR2 SVGEGT. The CDR3 is made up of 13 amino acids. V was pared by 2 bases and J by 4 bases, with 6 bases between. The CDR3 region has the DNA TGTGCCAGCAGTTACGCGCCTTACAATGAGCAGTTCTTC. Encoded protein: CASSYAPYNEQFF.

The CDR3 here is CASSQDPKEMLRDTQYF. The CDR3 DNA reads TGCGCCAGCAGCCAAGATCCGAAGGAGATGCTGAGGGATACGCAGTATTTT. This chain uses TRBV4-3 with TRBJ2-3; D call uncertain. V lost 0 bases and J lost 6, with 19 bases in between. The CDR3 sequence is 17 residues long. Germline loops: CDR1 LGHNA, CDR2 YSLEER.